This record covers a single T cell receptor (beta chain). The antigen this receptor binds is unknown. No much larger clone exists at a distance of one base, and base qualities are not known. Libraries were prepared through 5' RACE. The instrument given in TCRdb is Illumina HiSeq 2500. A second PCR of roughly 7 to 11 cycles was performed with a sample-barcoded 5' primer and a J-beta primer mix. A template-switch 5' adaptor carrying 12 random nucleotides introduced a unique molecular identifier onto each TCR beta cDNA molecule. At least 2.5 million CDR3-containing paired-end reads were obtained from each sample. First-strand cDNA was synthesized from all RNA with the Mint cDNA synthesis kit, primed by a TRBC-specific oligonucleotide. All cDNA was treated with uracil-DNA glycosylase and then went through a first 18-cycle PCR with the universal primers M1SS and BC2_uni_R. The published analysis was carried out like this. For normalization, 1 million high-quality reads, each with a distinct molecular identifier, were randomly selected from each sample. Instead of being binned into consensus sequences, reads that shared molecular identifiers were thrown out. MiTCR, run with a Q25 quality threshold and the strictest error-elimination algorithm, handled CDR3 identification, clonotype clustering and error correction. Lower-bound total TCR beta diversity was estimated with a nonparametric unseen species model using Euler transformation. In-frame beta chains were kept once TCRdb had trimmed the public reads at Q25 with fastp and called clones with MiXCR. Here each entry gathers all rows of one CDR3 protein and keeps the most common genes and DNA. TCRdb assigned the V and J calls; the authors' analysis was not used. Recorded for this sample are over a million distinct CDR3 sequences; 35% to 50% of them occurred a single time. In total, the top ten clones hold approximately 17% of the sample.

Sequences SGHTA (CDR1) and FQGNSA (CDR2) are obtained from the germline V gene. Unmatched junction bases come to 2, with V trimmed by 0 bases and J by 3 bases. The CDR3 sequence holds 14 residues, the cysteine and phenylalanine included. The sequence is cut down to CDR3 DNA, 42 bases in frame from base 1. The sample is drawn from a study of blood T cells in healthy people across ages (dated by TCRdb to between 2014 and 2017). For the wider study: In model experiments, template switching captured about one uniquely barcoded TCR beta cDNA molecule for every two T cells. Using deep sequencing normalized with unique cDNA molecular identifiers, the study measured how TCR beta repertoire diversity changes with age. Four age groups were formed from the donors: young (average approximately 17 years), middle-aged (around 37), aged (about 68) and long-lived (around 82). To avoid experimental bias, donors of different ages were distributed randomly across sequencing lanes. Using the same blood draw, the study looked at two additional independent replicas of 1 million unique cDNA reads for two donors, one aged 18 to 29 and the other aged 80 or older.

The roughly 39 donors, aged about 6 to 100 years, were systemically healthy Caucasian individuals from Russia. Each donor gave 8 to 10 milliliters of peripheral blood, collected into EDTA-treated Vacutainer tubes. Ficoll-Paque density-gradient centrifugation was used to isolate PBMCs, with at least 6.5 million obtained per sample. Trizol reagent was used to extract total RNA from the PBMCs, yielding at least 6 micrograms per sample. The percentages of naive CD45RAhigh/CD27high T cells were determined by flow cytometry on a PBMC aliquot from every donor. The study at large found these results: The CMV infection status of donors was not known, potentially confounding age-related changes in expanded clonotypes. Conclusive comparison of naive and antigen-experienced compartments was prevented by the profiling of bulk unsorted PBMCs. Compared with the aged group, more naive CD4+ T cells, fewer expanded clones and increased TCR diversity were shown by the long-lived group, suggesting age selection. There was a strong correlation between observed TCR beta diversity and the percentage of naive T cells measured by flow cytometry. Total diversity estimates from one million sequenced T cells were considered lower bounds and underestimates. As age increased, observed TCR beta diversity per million T cells dropped in a roughly linear way, and a significant reduction was already evident by age about 40.

The receptor's source is a woman aged 60-75 years in good health. Here the chain combines TRBV7-2 and TRBJ2-7, and TRBD2 aligns with 7 junction nucleotides. The sample consisted of blood. The DNA sequence is TGTGCCAGCAGCTTAGCGGGACTATTCTACGAGCAGTACTTC. This yields the protein CASSLAGLFYEQYF.